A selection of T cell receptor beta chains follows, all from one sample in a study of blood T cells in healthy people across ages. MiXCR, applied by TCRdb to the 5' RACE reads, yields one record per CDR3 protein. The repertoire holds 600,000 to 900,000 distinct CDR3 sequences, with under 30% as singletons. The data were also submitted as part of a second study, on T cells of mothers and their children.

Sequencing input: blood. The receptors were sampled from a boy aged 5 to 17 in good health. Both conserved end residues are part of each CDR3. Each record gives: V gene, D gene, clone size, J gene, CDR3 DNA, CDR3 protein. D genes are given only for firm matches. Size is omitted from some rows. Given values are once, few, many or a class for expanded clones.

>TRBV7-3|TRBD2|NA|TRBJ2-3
TGTGCCAGCAGCTTAAGGGGGGGGTCGTCCACAGATACGCAGTATTTT
CASSLRGGSSTDTQYF
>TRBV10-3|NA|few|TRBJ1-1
TGTGCCATCACGCCTGGGGGAACTGAAGCTTTCTTT
CAITPGGTEAFF
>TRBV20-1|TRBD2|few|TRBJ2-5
TGCAGTGCTAGAGGCCTAGCGGCAGAGACCCAGTACTTC
CSARGLAAETQYF
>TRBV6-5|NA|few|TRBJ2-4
TGTGCCAGCAGTCCCCGGGCCAAAAACATTCAGTACTTC
CASSPRAKNIQYF
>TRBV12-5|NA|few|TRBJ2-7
TGTGCTAGTGGTTTGGCCTCCCCGAGTTACGTCTTC
CASGLASPSYVF
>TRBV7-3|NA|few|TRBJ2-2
TGTGCCAGCAGCCCCTTCATGGGAGGCACCGGGGAGCTGTTTTTT
CASSPFMGGTGELFF
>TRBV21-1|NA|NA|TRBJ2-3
TGTGCCAGCAGCAGCCTAGCGGGAGGACCTCCCCCTAGCACAGATACGCAGTATTTT
CASSSLAGGPPPSTDTQYF
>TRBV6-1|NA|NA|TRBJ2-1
TGTGCCCATCGGCGGGACGGCACCTACAATGAGCAGTTCTTC
CAHRRDGTYNEQFF
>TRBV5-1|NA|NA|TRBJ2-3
TGCGCCAGCACGGGCGGATACACAGATACGCAGTATTTT
CASTGGYTDTQYF
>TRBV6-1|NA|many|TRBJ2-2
TGTGCCAGCTCTAGGGTCCGGACCGGGGAGCTGTTTTTT
CASSRVRTGELFF
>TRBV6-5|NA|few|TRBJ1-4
TGTGCCAGCAGTTACTCTTGGGCTTCAGGAGAAAAACTGTTTTTT
CASSYSWASGEKLFF
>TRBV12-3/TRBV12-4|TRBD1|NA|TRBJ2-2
TGTGCCAGCAGCCCAACCGACAGGGCGCACACCGGGGAGCTGTTTTTT
CASSPTDRAHTGELFF
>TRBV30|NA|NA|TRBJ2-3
TGTGCCTGGAAGTCGGCGCGCACAGATACGCAGTATTTT
CAWKSARTDTQYF
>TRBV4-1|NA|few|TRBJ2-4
TGCGCCAGCAGCCAAGAGGGGGGAACCAAAAACATTCAGTACTTC
CASSQEGGTKNIQYF
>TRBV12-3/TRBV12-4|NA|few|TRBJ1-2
TGTGCCAGCAGTAGGCTCTCCTATGGCTACACCTTC
CASSRLSYGYTF
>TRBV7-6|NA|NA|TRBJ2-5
TGTGCCAGCAGCTCTTCAATCGCGGGGACCCAGTACTTC
CASSSSIAGTQYF
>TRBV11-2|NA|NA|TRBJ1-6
TGTGCCAGCAGCTTACTATCTGACCCGATTAATTCACCCCTCCACTTT
CASSLLSDPINSPLHF
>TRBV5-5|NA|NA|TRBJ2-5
TGTGCCAGCAGCTTTACAGAGGAAGAGACCCAGTACTTC
CASSFTEEETQYF
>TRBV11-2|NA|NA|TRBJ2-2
TGTGCCAGCAGCGCACTAATCGGGGTCCCCGGGGAGCTGTTTTTT
CASSALIGVPGELFF
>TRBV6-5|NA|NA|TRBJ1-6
TGTGCCAGCAGTTACTCCCTTGACGGTGTTGGATCACCCCTCCACTTT
CASSYSLDGVGSPLHF
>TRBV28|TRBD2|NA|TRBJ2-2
TGTGCCAGCAGTTCACGGACTAGCGGGGGGCACGGTCCGGGGGAGCTGTTTTTT
CASSSRTSGGHGPGELFF
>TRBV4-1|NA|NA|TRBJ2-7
TGCGCCAGCAGCCAAGATATCGGGATTTGGAGCTCCTACGAGCAGTACTTC
CASSQDIGIWSSYEQYF
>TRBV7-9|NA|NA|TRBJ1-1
TGTGCCAGCAGCTCACTGGTGAACACTGAAGCTTTCTTT
CASSSLVNTEAFF
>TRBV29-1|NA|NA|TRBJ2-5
TGCAGCGTTGTGAGGTGGGACCTGGTGGAGACCCAGTACTTC
CSVVRWDLVETQYF
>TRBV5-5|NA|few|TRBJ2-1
TGTGCCAGCAGCGCCCCCGGGAACACTAACAATGAGCAGTTCTTC
CASSAPGNTNNEQFF
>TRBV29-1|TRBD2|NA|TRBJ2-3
TGCAGCGTTGACACAGCGGGGGGGCGAACAGATACGCAGTATTTT
CSVDTAGGRTDTQYF
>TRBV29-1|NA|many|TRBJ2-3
TGCAGCGTTGAAGATCCGCGGACTCCCACAGATACGCAGTATTTT
CSVEDPRTPTDTQYF
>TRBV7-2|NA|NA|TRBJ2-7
TGTGCCAGCAGCCCGACACAATACGAGCAGTACTTC
CASSPTQYEQYF
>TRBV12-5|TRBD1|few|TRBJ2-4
TGTGCTAGTGGTTTGCCAACAGGGGGCACCGAAAACATTCAGTACTTC
CASGLPTGGTENIQYF
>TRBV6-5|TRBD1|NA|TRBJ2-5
TGTGCCAGCAGTTACGCAAACAGGGGGCTGAGCGAGACCCAGTACTTC
CASSYANRGLSETQYF
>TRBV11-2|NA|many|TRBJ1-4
TGTGCCAGCAGCTTAGTGGGAAGCTATGAAAAACTGTTTTTT
CASSLVGSYEKLFF
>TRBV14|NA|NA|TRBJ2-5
TGTGTCAGCAGCCTTCAGGACCGGACCCAGTACTTC
CVSSLQDRTQYF
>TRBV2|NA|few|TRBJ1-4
TGTGCCAGCAGTCCAGGGCGATTTTGGGAAAAACTGTTTTTT
CASSPGRFWEKLFF
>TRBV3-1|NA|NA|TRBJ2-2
TGTGCCAGCAGCCAAGAGGGAGCAGTCTGGCTGTTTTTT
CASSQEGAVWLFF
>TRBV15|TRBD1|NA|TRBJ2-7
TGTGCCACCAGCAGATCCGGGACAGCATACTACGAGCAGTACTTC
CATSRSGTAYYEQYF
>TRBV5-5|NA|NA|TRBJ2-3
TGTGCCAGCAGCCGTCGACGGGGGCAAAGCACAGATACGCAGTATTTT
CASSRRRGQSTDTQYF
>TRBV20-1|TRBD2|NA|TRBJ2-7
TGCAGTGCAGCGGGACCAAACTACGAGCAGTACTTC
CSAAGPNYEQYF
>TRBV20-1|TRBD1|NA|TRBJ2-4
TGCAGTGCTCCGGACAGGGTGTCCAAAAACATTCAGTACTTC
CSAPDRVSKNIQYF
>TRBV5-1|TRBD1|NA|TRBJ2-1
TGCGCCAGCAGTGAGTCAGCCGGGACAGGGTACAATGAGCAGTTCTTC
CASSESAGTGYNEQFF
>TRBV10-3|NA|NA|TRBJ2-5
TGTGCCATCAGTGAGTTCTCAAGGGAGCGGCAAGAGACCCAGTACTTC
CAISEFSRERQETQYF
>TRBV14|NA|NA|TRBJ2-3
TGTGCCAGCAGCCAAGGCGAGGGTATGAGAACAGATACGCAGTATTTT
CASSQGEGMRTDTQYF
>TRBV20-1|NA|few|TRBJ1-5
TGCAGTGCTAGTTGGCCAGGAGGCAATCAGCCCCAGCATTTT
CSASWPGGNQPQHF
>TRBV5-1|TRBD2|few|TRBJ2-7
TGCGCCAGCAGCTTACTAGCGGGGGACGAGCAGTACTTC
CASSLLAGDEQYF
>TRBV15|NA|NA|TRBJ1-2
TGTGCCACCAGCAGAGATCTCGGGGATGTACAGGGAATCTATGGCTACACCTTC
CATSRDLGDVQGIYGYTF
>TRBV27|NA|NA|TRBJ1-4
TGTGCCAGCAGTGGGACACCTCGAACTAATGAAAAACTGTTTTTT
CASSGTPRTNEKLFF
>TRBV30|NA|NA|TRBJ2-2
TGTGCCTGGAGTGTAAAGTTTTGGGTCAGGGAGGACGGGGAGCTGTTTTTT
CAWSVKFWVREDGELFF
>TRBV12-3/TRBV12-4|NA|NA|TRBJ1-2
TGTGCCAGCAGCCGGGGGCGCGACTATGGCTACACCTTC
CASSRGRDYGYTF
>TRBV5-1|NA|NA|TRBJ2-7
TGCGCCAGCAGCCCCGGACAGTCACACGAGCAGTACTTC
CASSPGQSHEQYF
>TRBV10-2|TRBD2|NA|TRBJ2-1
TGCGCCAGCAGTGAGGGGGGCCTAGCGGGGGAGACCCAGCACTTC
CASSEGGLAGETQHF
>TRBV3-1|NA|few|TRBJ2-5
TGTGCCAGCAGCCAAGATCGGGGGACCCAAGAGACCCAGTACTTC
CASSQDRGTQETQYF
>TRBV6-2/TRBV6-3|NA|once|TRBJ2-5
TGTGCCAGCTCCCGTGGGGCACGGAGGGAGACCCAGTACTTC
CASSRGARRETQYF
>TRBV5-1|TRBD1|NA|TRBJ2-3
TGCGCCAGCAGCTCGGGGACAGGGTCAGATACGCAGTATTTT
CASSSGTGSDTQYF